The 20 T cell receptor beta chains below come from one sample, sequenced in a study of T cell responses to AZD1222 COVID-19 vaccine. Here immunoSEQ multiplex PCR was the method, and the copy in TCRdb shows in-frame clones only, minus some. The sample consists of 95,000 to 150,000 clones, around nine tenths of them appearing once. Here the sequenced sample was peripheral blood, taken on day 0 of AZD1222 vaccination. The receptors stem from an adult in good health.

The chain's CDR3 is CASSYSGDTYEQYV. The CDR3 DNA is TGTGCCAGCAGTTACTCCGGGGACACCTACGAGCAGTACGTC. The chain is built from TRBV6-6 and TRBJ2-7, with a tentative D call TRBD1 (6 bases). Germline V gene lookup returns CDR1 MNHNY and CDR2 SVGAGI (reference sequence). The CDR3 runs 14 residues. Trimming removed 0 bases from V and 2 bases from J, with 8 bases in between.

This clone was detected once. The V and J genes are TRBV5-4 and TRBJ2-3; D perhaps matches TRBD1 (5 bases). This CDR3 has 15 amino acids. CDR1 is SGHNT, CDR2 YYREEE, per germline (reference sequence). The ends were cut back, 0 bases at V and 0 bases at J, with 8 bases in the middle. The CDR3 nucleotides are TGTGCCAGCAGCTTGGCAGGGCCTAGCACAGATACGCAGTATTTT. It translates to CASSLAGPSTDTQYF.

This chain uses TRBV2 with TRBJ1-1, with D possibly TRBD1 on 5 matching bases. Trimming shortened V by 8 bases and J by 1 base, and 11 bases separated the two germline ends. Germline V gene sequence: CDR1 SNHLY, CDR2 FYNNEI. This CDR3 is 13 amino acids long. CDR3 nucleotides: TGTGCCAGCTTACAGGAGGCGAACACTGAAGCTTTCTTT. Encoded protein: CASLQEANTEAFF.

This clone was counted once. The chain carries TRBV6-2 or TRBV6-3 and TRBJ1-5; tentative D call: TRBD1 (6 bases). The germline V and J ends were trimmed by 4 bases and 0 bases, with 13 bases remaining between them. Germline V gives CDR1 MNHEY, CDR2 SVGEGT. This CDR3 region has 16 residues. CDR3 nucleotides: TGTGCCAGCAGTTTGACCGGACAGAATAGCAATCAGCCCCAGCATTTT. This sequence encodes CASSLTGQNSNQPQHF.

The chain employs TRBV12-5 and TRBJ2-1, with TRBD1 as a possible D gene (6 bases). CDR1 and CDR2 (germline): LGHNT, FRNRAP. The CDR3 extends over 14 amino acids. The V end was cut by 5 bases, the J end by 8 bases, with 16 bases between. The CDR3 protein is CASGQGIAPDEQFF. The CDR3 DNA follows: TGTGCTAGTGGTCAGGGGATTGCCCCGGATGAGCAGTTCTTC.

This clone appeared a single time. The V and J genes are TRBV18 and TRBJ2-7; a weak D match, TRBD1 (6 bases). The CDR3 extends over 16 amino acids. Germline CDR1 KGHSH, CDR2 LQKENI. Deletions cut 3 bases from V and 3 bases from J, with 18 bases between. The CDR3 is CASSPSGVLTDYEQYF. In DNA, the CDR3 is TGTGCCAGCTCACCGTCAGGGGTCCTGACGGACTACGAGCAGTACTTC.

The chain recombines TRBV13 with TRBJ2-3; TRBD2 agrees at 10 bases. This CDR3 region has 17 residues. V shed 0 bases and J 1 base; nucleotides not matched to a gene: 4. From germline, CDR1 is PRHDT and CDR2 FYEKMQ (reference sequence). CDR3 protein: CASSLGQGTSGTDTQYF. The DNA of the CDR3 is TGTGCCAGCAGCTTAGGCCAGGGGACTAGCGGCACAGATACGCAGTATTTT.

The V and J genes are TRBV6-1 and TRBJ1-2, with D hard to call. With 0 bases removed from V and 6 bases from J, the gap between germline ends came to 11 bases. The germline V gene has CDR1 MNHNS and CDR2 SASEGT. The CDR3 contains 14 residues. CDR3 sequence reads: CASSEAVDLDGYTF. In nucleotides, the CDR3 is TGTGCCAGCAGTGAAGCGGTGGACTTAGATGGCTACACCTTC.

The chain joins TRBV18 to TRBJ2-7, with TRBD1 matching over 12 bases. Germline assignment: CDR1 KGHSH and CDR2 LQKENI. The CDR3 runs to 15 residues. Trimming at V came to 4 bases and at J to 2 bases, leaving 3 bases not matched to a gene. The CDR3 sequence is CASSRGQGAPYEQYF. The CDR3 DNA follows: TGTGCCAGCTCACGGGGACAGGGGGCTCCCTACGAGCAGTACTTC.

The gene calls are TRBV5-6 and TRBJ1-1, with D possibly being TRBD1 (5 bases). Germline values: CDR1 SGHDT, CDR2 YYEEEE. This CDR3 is 19 amino acids long. The V end was cut by 3 bases, the J end by 1 base, with 25 bases between. CDR3 bases: TGTGCCAGCAGCTGGGGCCCTATCGGCCGAAGATTAGGGAACACTGAAGCTTTCTTT. This translates into CASSWGPIGRRLGNTEAFF.

V usage is TRBV11-2 and J usage is TRBJ2-5, with a tentative D call TRBD2 (6 bases). The germline CDR1 and CDR2 sequences are SGHAT and FQNNGV. CDR3 length: 14 residues. V lost 4 bases and J 5 bases, leaving 14 bases between the germline ends. The CDR3, as DNA: TGTGCCAGCAGCTCCGCCCCAGGGAGGGAGACCCAGTACTTC. Residues: CASSSAPGRETQYF.

The chain is built from TRBV19 and TRBJ1-1; D remains unclear. Germline V CDR1 and CDR2: LNHDA, SQIVND (reference sequence). This CDR3 has 13 residues. With 5 bases removed from V and 0 bases from J, the gap between germline ends came to 7 bases. The CDR3 region is CASSFLMNTEAFF. CDR3 DNA: TGTGCCAGTAGTTTCCTCATGAACACTGAAGCTTTCTTT.

This chain joins TRBV7-9 and TRBJ1-2; unclear D gene. Trimming cost V 5 bases and J 8 bases, with 9 bases left between them. Germline lookup yields CDR1 SEHNR and CDR2 FQNEAQ (reference sequence). This CDR3 has 11 residues. CDR3 DNA sequence: TGTGCCAGCAGCCCCTCCTCCGGCTACACCTTC. Protein product: CASSPSSGYTF.

This clone has a handful of counts. J is TRBJ2-1 and V is TRBV2, with 8 nucleotides matching TRBD2. The CDR3 extends over 14 amino acids. Trimming took 3 bases from V and 5 from J; bases not matched to a gene: 3. In germline, CDR1 is SNHLY, CDR2 FYNNEI. Here the CDR3 DNA reads TGTGCCAGCAGTGAGACTAGCGCTGACAATGAGCAGTTCTTC. Its protein is CASSETSADNEQFF.

The chain has TRBV27 and TRBJ1-1; possible D gene TRBD1, 5 bases. Trimming took 6 bases from V and 0 from J, leaving 14 bases between them. CDR3 length: 15 residues. In germline, CDR1 is MNHEY, CDR2 SMNVEV (reference sequence). The CDR3, as DNA: TGTGCCAGCAGGACCCTAGGGGAGATGAACACTGAAGCTTTCTTT. Amino acids: CASRTLGEMNTEAFF.

This clone was seen only once. This chain joins TRBV11-2 and TRBJ1-2; 9 bases are a match to TRBD1. V lost 3 bases, J lost 2 bases, and 4 bases stayed unmatched. The CDR3 consists of 15 residues. CDR1 SGHAT and CDR2 FQNNGV come from the germline V gene. As DNA, the CDR3 is TGTGCCAGCAGCTTTGGACAGGGGCTAAACTATGGCTACACCTTC. This gives the protein CASSFGQGLNYGYTF.

J is TRBJ1-1 and V is TRBV12-3 or TRBV12-4, with unresolved D. The V end was cut by 3 bases, the J end by 3 bases, with 5 bases between. The CDR3 has 12 amino acids. Here the CDR3 DNA reads TGTGCCAGCAGTTTCGGTGACACTGAAGCTTTCTTT. This codes for CASSFGDTEAFF.

This clone has more than one count but fewer than ten. The chain is built from TRBV7-6 and TRBJ1-5; D possibly corresponds to TRBD1 (5 bases). The length of the CDR3 is 12 residues. Germline lookup yields CDR1 SGHVS and CDR2 FNYEAQ. V lost 5 bases to trimming and J lost 6 bases, with 8 bases between them. CDR3 sequence reads: CASSIRGQPQHF. The DNA for the CDR3 is TGTGCCAGCAGCATAAGGGGTCAGCCCCAGCATTTT.

The chain has TRBV6-2 or TRBV6-3 and TRBJ1-6; 7 bases are a match to TRBD1. This CDR3 has 18 residues. The V gene end was trimmed by 2 bases and the J gene end by 11 bases; junction bases not matched to a gene: 18. From germline, CDR1 is MNHEY and CDR2 SVGEGT. The CDR3 reads CASSYGRTDRDRDPPLHF. The CDR3 DNA sequence: TGTGCCAGCAGTTACGGCCGGACCGACCGGGACAGAGATCCACCCCTCCACTTT.

V is TRBV4-3 and J is TRBJ1-3, with 7 bases identical to TRBD1. Germline V CDR1 and CDR2: LGHNA, YSLEER. The J segment lost 5 bases and the V segment lost 1 base, leaving 8 bases of the junction unmatched. The CDR3 totals 16 residues. This CDR3 reads CASSQGRDSTRNTIYF. In DNA form, the CDR3 reads TGCGCCAGCAGCCAAGGCCGGGACAGCACCCGAAACACCATATATTTT.